This TCR beta chain comes out of a study of cytomegalovirus exposure and HLA in healthy donors. Study outcomes and limitations: Later analysis indicated greater clonal expansion among HLA-associated TCR beta chains than among equally common other chains. Researchers had no immune exposure information except CMV serostatus available. Common viral pathogens were later found to be apparently linked to several of the most significant clusters.

The PCR used 60 Vbeta and 13 Jbeta primers. The assay was immunoSEQ multiplex PCR, and TCRdb's table has in-frame clones only and misses some. The table includes some 130,000 clones, about 80% detected once. Details on this clone: Antigen: not known.

The V gene's germline CDR1 is SNHLY and CDR2 FYNNEI. The length of the CDR3 is 11 residues. The V and J ends lost 4 bases and 4 bases respectively, with 5 bases between them. Sequenced material: PBMCs. This chain links TRBV2 with TRBJ2-7; D is unclear. The sequence was collected from a boy under 10 years old in good health and CMV-seronegative. This CDR3 is CASSGAYEQYF. CDR3 coding DNA: TGTGCCAGCAGTGGCGCTTACGAGCAGTACTTC.